Below, 25 T cell receptor beta chains from the same sample are listed, as sequenced in a study of blood T cell repertoires in COVID-19. Assay: immunoSEQ multiplex PCR; the TCRdb copy retains only in-frame clones and omits some. The sample shows some 330,000 clones, 83% of them seen only once. The sequenced material came from PBMCs or T cells enriched from blood (not recorded which). These receptors were taken from a woman aged 50 to 60 who had recovered from COVID-19.

Notes on this clone: The same CDR3 can be traced to other DNA sequences in this sample. The V gene is TRBV24-1, the J gene TRBJ2-3, with 8 bases lining up with TRBD1. The CDR3 spans 16 residues. V trimming: 2 bases; J trimming: 1 base; junction bases outside the gene matches: 4. The germline V gene has CDR1 KGHDR and CDR2 SFDVKD. DNA of the CDR3: TGTGCCACCAGTGATTCCGGGACAGGCGGCACAGATACGCAGTATTTT. Its translation: CATSDSGTGGTDTQYF.

The chain employs TRBV5-1 and TRBJ2-5, with D possibly being TRBD1 (6 bases). V was trimmed by 4 bases and J by 5 bases, leaving 21 bases between them. Germline CDR1 SGHRS, CDR2 YFSETQ. CDR3 length: 16 residues. CDR3: CASSPVGAVSRETQYF. The CDR3 coding sequence is TGCGCCAGCAGCCCGGTGGGGGCCGTCTCCCGGGAGACCCAGTACTTC.

The rearrangement links TRBV5-6 to TRBJ2-5; the match to TRBD1 covers 7 bases. Looked up from germline, CDR1 is SGHDT and CDR2 is YYEEEE. There are 15 residues in the CDR3. The V and J ends lost 4 bases and 5 bases, in that order; junction bases with no gene match: 11. CDR3 nucleotides: TGTGCCAGCAGCCTCCCGGGGTCACAGGGGGAGACCCAGTACTTC. Protein product: CASSLPGSQGETQYF. The full variable domain, its missing parts supplied by reference TRBV5-6 and TRBJ2-5, is DAGVTQSPTHLIKTRGQQVTLRCSPKSGHDTVSWYQQALGQGPQFIFQYYEEEERQRGNFPDRFSGHQFPNYSSELNVNALLLGDSALYLCASSLPGSQGETQYFGPGTRLLVL.

The chain recombines TRBV27 with TRBJ2-1, with 7 bases fitting TRBD1. Losses at the gene ends were 2 bases for V and 0 bases for J; bases not matched to a gene: 7. Germline values: CDR1 MNHEY, CDR2 SMNVEV (reference sequence). This CDR3 spans 17 amino acids. CDR3 nucleotides: TGTGCCAGCAGTTTAGCCGAGGGACAGTCCTCCTACAATGAGCAGTTCTTC. This translates into CASSLAEGQSSYNEQFF.

This clone is a singleton in its sample. The chain recombines TRBV3-1 (or the pseudogene TRBV3-2) with TRBJ2-2; 8 nucleotides align to TRBD2. Germline V gives CDR1 LGHDT, CDR2 YNNKEL (reference sequence). V trimming: 4 bases; J trimming: 6 bases; junction bases outside the gene matches: 10. The CDR3 covers 16 residues. CDR3 bases: TGTGCCAGCAGCCTTCGACTAGCGACCCAACCCGGGGAGCTGTTTTTT. It codes for CASSLRLATQPGELFF.

The chain is built from TRBV27 and TRBJ2-7; 7 bases are shared with TRBD1. The CDR3 runs 13 residues. Germline assignment: CDR1 MNHEY and CDR2 SMNVEV (reference sequence). The CDR3 nucleotides read TGTGCAGTCAGGGGGACAGCTCCCTACGAGCAGTACTTC. Protein product: CAVRGTAPYEQYF.

The chain combines TRBV5-1 with TRBJ1-1; 8 bases line up with TRBD1. Trimming cost V 3 bases and J 4 bases; bases outside gene matches: 8. The germline V gene has CDR1 SGHRS and CDR2 YFSETQ. CDR3 length: 15 residues. This chain's CDR3 is CASSSEGTGGTEAFF. CDR3 nucleotides: TGCGCCAGCAGCTCCGAGGGAACAGGGGGCACTGAAGCTTTCTTT.

The rearrangement uses TRBV18 and TRBJ2-1; TRBD2 matches at 8 bases. This CDR3 contains 15 residues. J lost 7 bases, V lost 1 base, and 6 bases had no gene match. Germline V gene data show CDR1 as KGHSH and CDR2 as LQKENI. CDR3 nucleotides: TGTGCCAGCTCACCACAGCGGCGGGAGGTAAATGAGCAGTTCTTC. This encodes CASSPQRREVNEQFF.

V is TRBV6-5 and J is TRBJ2-5, with D uncertain. Trimming removed 8 bases at V and 4 bases at J, with 14 bases between. CDR3 size: 13 residues. Germline CDR1 is MNHEY and CDR2 is SVGAGI. The CDR3, as DNA: TGTGCCAGCGGGCACAGTTTTCGAGAGACCCAGTACTTC. Encoded protein: CASGHSFRETQYF.

The CDR3 DNA reads TGTGCCAGCAACCCCGTTAGCGCGCGGGAAGGCTACACCTTC. Its translation is CASNPVSAREGYTF. This rearrangement joins TRBV2 to TRBJ1-2; D remains unclear. Trimming cost V 7 bases and J 8 bases, with 20 bases left between them. The length of the CDR3 is 14 residues. Germline CDR1 SNHLY, CDR2 FYNNEI.

This clone was counted once. This rearrangement joins TRBV7-9 to TRBJ1-1; D call uncertain. V lost 3 bases, J lost 2 bases, and 10 bases lay in between. Germline values: CDR1 SEHNR, CDR2 FQNEAQ (reference sequence). CDR3 length equals 14 residues. The CDR3 is CASSFTEYNTEAFF. The CDR3 nucleotides are TGTGCCAGCAGCTTTACGGAGTACAACACTGAAGCTTTCTTT.

This clone was seen only a few times. J is TRBJ1-2 and V is TRBV6-5; tentative D call: TRBD1 (6 bases). Deletions cut 6 bases from V and 4 bases from J, with 18 bases between. Germline V gives CDR1 MNHEY, CDR2 SVGAGI. The CDR3 sequence is 15 residues long. The CDR3 loop is CASRSPQGKAYGYTF. The CDR3 DNA reads TGTGCCAGCAGGTCTCCCCAGGGGAAGGCCTATGGCTACACCTTC.

The chain uses TRBV30 and TRBJ1-6; 8 positions match TRBD1. The germline V gene has CDR1 GTSNPN and CDR2 SVGIG (reference sequence). The CDR3 runs to 14 residues. The V segment lost 7 bases and the J segment 5 bases; nucleotides outside the gene matches: 7. This CDR3 is CASGQGKNNSPLHF. The CDR3 region has the DNA TGTGCCTCCGGACAGGGCAAAAATAATTCACCCCTCCACTTT.

This clone showed up just once. J is TRBJ1-5 and V is TRBV4-3; maybe TRBD1 (6 bases). Trimming shortened V by 0 bases and J by 2 bases, and 8 bases separated the two germline ends. The CDR3 is made up of 15 amino acids. CDR1 is LGHNA and CDR2 is YSLEER in the germline V gene. CDR3 nucleotides: TGCGCCAGCAGCCAAGATCGACAGGGCAATCAGCCCCAGCATTTT. It codes for CASSQDRQGNQPQHF.

The chain employs TRBV29-1 and TRBJ1-2; D uncertain. The ends were cut back, 4 bases at V and 8 bases at J, with 8 bases in the middle. The CDR3 has 10 residues. Germline CDR1 and CDR2: SQVTM and ANQGSEA. The CDR3: CSVGGEGYTF. Here the CDR3 DNA reads TGCAGCGTTGGCGGGGAAGGCTACACCTTC.

V gene TRBV4-2 combines with J gene TRBJ1-2; D perhaps matches TRBD1 (5 bases). Trimming pared 1 base from V and 2 bases from J, leaving 14 bases between. The V gene's germline CDR1 is LGHNA and CDR2 YNFKEQ. This CDR3 comprises 16 residues. The CDR3 DNA is TGTGCCAGCAGCCAAGGAGTCCGACAGATAAACTATGGCTACACCTTC. This gives the protein CASSQGVRQINYGYTF.

This clone was counted a few times. This CDR3 is also generated by other DNA sequences in the sample. This sequence joins TRBV15 and TRBJ1-5; D not resolved. This CDR3 is 14 amino acids long. Germline CDR1 and CDR2: LNHNV and YYDKDF (reference sequence). The ends were cut back, 0 bases at V and 7 bases at J, with 10 bases in the middle. The DNA of the CDR3 is TGTGCCACCAGCAGAGATCTAGTAGGCCAGCCCCAGCATTTT. It codes for CATSRDLVGQPQHF.

The rearrangement joins TRBV6-2 or TRBV6-3 to TRBJ2-1; 14 bases fit TRBD2. CDR1 is MNHEY and CDR2 is SVGEGT in the germline V gene. The CDR3 runs 16 residues. The V and J ends lost 6 bases and 3 bases, in that order; junction bases with no gene match: 4. The chain's CDR3 is CASSLGLAGGYNEQFF. The CDR3 coding sequence is TGTGCCAGCAGCCTTGGACTAGCGGGGGGCTACAATGAGCAGTTCTTC.

The chain links TRBV12-5 to TRBJ1-1; D is perhaps TRBD1 (5 bases). The CDR3 consists of 13 residues. From germline, CDR1 is LGHNT and CDR2 FRNRAP. V lost 3 bases and J 2 bases, leaving 7 bases between the germline ends. For the CDR3, the DNA is TGTGCTAGTGGTTTCGGGGGTAACACTGAAGCTTTCTTT. Translation gives CASGFGGNTEAFF.

This CDR3 is CASSQTTSVNYGYTF. DNA for the CDR3: TGTGCCAGCAGCCAAACGACATCTGTTAACTATGGCTACACCTTC. This rearrangement joins TRBV3-1 (or the pseudogene TRBV3-2) to TRBJ1-2; D not certain. CDR3 length: 15 residues. V lost 2 bases and J lost 1, with 11 bases in between. Germline lookup yields CDR1 LGHDT and CDR2 YNNKEL (reference sequence).

CDR3 sequence: CASSSIFSTTNTGELFF. The CDR3 coding sequence is TGTGCCAGCAGCTCCATCTTTTCGACAACTAACACCGGGGAGCTGTTTTTT. The chain combines TRBV5-6 with TRBJ2-2; D is unclear. CDR1 and CDR2 from the germline V gene are SGHDT and YYEEEE. This CDR3 has 17 residues. V lost 3 bases, J lost 2 bases, and 17 bases lay in between.

The genes are TRBV2 and TRBJ1-2; 9 bases line up with TRBD1. There are 13 residues in the CDR3. V gave up 6 bases and J gave up 8 bases; unmatched junction bases: 7. The germline V gene encodes CDR1 SNHLY and CDR2 FYNNEI. CDR3 region: CASSVQGAEGYTF. CDR3 coding DNA: TGTGCCAGCAGCGTACAGGGGGCTGAAGGCTACACCTTC.

The chain links TRBV5-1 to TRBJ2-1; unclear D gene. The CDR3 runs to 17 residues. The germline V gene encodes CDR1 SGHRS and CDR2 YFSETQ. Trimming removed 4 bases from V and 0 bases from J, with 17 bases in between. The DNA of the CDR3 is TGCGCCAGCAGCCCCCTGAGCCGTACCGCCTCCTACAATGAGCAGTTCTTC. This gives the protein CASSPLSRTASYNEQFF. The full variable domain, rest sourced from reference TRBV5-1 and TRBJ2-1, is KAGVTQTPRYLIKTRGQQVTLSCSPISGHRSVSWYQQTPGQGLQFLFEYFSETQRNKGNFPGRFSGRQFSNSRSEMNVSTLELGDSALYLCASSPLSRTASYNEQFFGPGTRLTVL.

The V call is TRBV6-1, the J call TRBJ2-5, with unresolved D. CDR1 and CDR2 (germline): MNHNS, SASEGT. The CDR3 covers 14 residues. Trimming took 1 base from V and 4 from J, leaving 10 bases between them. CDR3 sequence reads: CASSEGVTTETQYF. Written as DNA, the CDR3 is TGTGCCAGCAGTGAAGGTGTCACAACAGAGACCCAGTACTTC.

The rearrangement links TRBV6-1 to TRBJ1-6; D possibly corresponds to TRBD1 (6 bases). Germline assignment: CDR1 MNHNS and CDR2 SASEGT. This CDR3 is 15 amino acids long. V was trimmed by 1 base and J by 10 bases, leaving 14 bases between them. CDR3 protein: CASSEVGGTGSPLHF. The CDR3 coding sequence is TGTGCCAGCAGTGAAGTAGGGGGAACGGGATCACCCCTCCACTTT.